This T cell receptor beta chain was observed in a study of shared clonotypes between healthy human individuals. The CDR3 is 15 residues long. V lost 3 bases, J lost 3 bases, and 6 bases stayed unmatched. Germline CDR1 SGHDN, CDR2 FVKESK. Method: immunoSEQ multiplex PCR; TCRdb's copy keeps in-frame clones and lacks some. The sample yields some 1.5 million clones, 96% seen once. The source of this sequence is a man younger than 45 in good health. The sequencing input was naive CD4+ T cells sorted from blood. Subset specified: CD45RA+ positively selected. This chain joins TRBV14 and TRBJ1-2; TRBD1 matches at 8 bases. CDR3 residues: CASSHPTGAHYGYTF. The CDR3 DNA reads as TGTGCCAGCAGCCACCCGACAGGGGCGCACTATGGCTACACCTTC. The full variable domain, completed using reference TRBV14 and TRBJ1-2, is EAGVTQFPSHSVIEKGQTVTLRCDPISGHDNLYWYRRVMGKEIKFLLHFVKESKQDESGMPNNRFLAERTGGTYSTLKVQPAELEDSGVYFCASSHPTGAHYGYTFGSGTRLTVV.